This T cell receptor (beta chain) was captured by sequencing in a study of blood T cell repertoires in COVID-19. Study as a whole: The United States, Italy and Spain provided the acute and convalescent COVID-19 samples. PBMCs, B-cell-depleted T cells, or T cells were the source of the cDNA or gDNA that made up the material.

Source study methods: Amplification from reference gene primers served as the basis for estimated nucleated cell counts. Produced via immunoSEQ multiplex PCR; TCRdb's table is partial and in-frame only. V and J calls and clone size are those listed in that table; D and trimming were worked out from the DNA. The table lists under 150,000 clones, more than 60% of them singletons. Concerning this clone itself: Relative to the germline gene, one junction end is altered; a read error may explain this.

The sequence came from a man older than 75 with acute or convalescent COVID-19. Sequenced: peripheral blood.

The CDR3 reads CASSPGDRGLNTEAFF. In nucleotides, the CDR3 is TGCGCCAGCAGCCCGGGGGACAGGGGATTGAATACTGAAGCTTTCTTT. The J gene is TRBJ1-1, the V gene TRBV5-1; 10 positions agree with TRBD1. The germline gives CDR1 SGHRS, CDR2 YFSETQ. CDR3 length equals 16 residues.